This TCR beta chain derives from a study of PD-1 blockade in classical Hodgkin lymphoma (dated by TCRdb to about 2020). The study in broad terms: Nivolumab dosing was 3 mg/kg intravenously every 2 weeks, continuing until either disease progression or unacceptable toxicity. A peripheral blood immune signature of response to PD-1 blockade in classical Hodgkin lymphoma was defined using TCR beta sequencing and CyTOF.

CDR1 and CDR2 (MGHRA, YSYEKL) derive from the germline V gene. The CDR3 goes from the cysteine to the phenylalanine over 15 residues. The retained sequence is limited to the CDR3, 45 bases, with the frame set at the first base. At the junction V is shortened by 2 bases and J by 8 bases, with 16 bases in between. What the research found in general, with its limitations: Baseline TCR diversity was reported to be lower in newly diagnosed patients than in healthy donors and to be lower still in relapsed/refractory patients. Among trial patients, those achieving complete response had baseline diversity similar to that of newly diagnosed patients, while diversity was significantly lower in partial responders and progressors. Lower diversity was observed in patients in whom nivolumab was started less than 1 year after ASCT, and these patients were excluded from later analyses so that confounding by immune reconstitution would be avoided. By C4D1, a significant rise was seen in CD4+ TCR diversity but not in CD8+ TCR diversity (p=0.0027 vs p=0.16), and the rise was most apparent among complete responders (p=0.02). The study covered only a single clinical trial cohort, and the causes of the repertoire differences, possibly disease activity or prior therapy, were still not defined.

The Qiagen DNeasy kit was used to extract genomic DNA from unsorted PBMCs and from the negatively selected CD4+ and CD8+ fractions. Using primers that anneal to V and J segments, immunoSEQ multiplex PCR amplified the TCR beta CDR3 regions. A synthetic immune receptor repertoire was used to minimize amplification bias, and any remaining bias was removed computationally after sequencing. The paper's processing steps were these. Repertoire diversity was quantified as the Shannon entropy index using custom Python scripts. Unsorted, CD4+ and CD8+ repertoires were analyzed separately, except in combined analyses where CD4+ and CD8+ sequences were merged in silico. Clonal expansion was defined as at least a 2-fold frequency increase after treatment relative to C1D1, with a pseudocount of 0.5 for undetected baseline clones. Clones with 0 or 1 copy at C1D1 were classified as singleton clones, and clones with 2 or more copies were classified as non-singleton clones. Clones expanded in unsorted samples were annotated as CD4+, CD8+ or unknown by matching protein sequences in sorted samples from the same patient. Wilcoxon tests were applied to paired samples to test diversity changes from C1D1 to C4D1. TCRdb's version of the immuneACCESS table is confined to in-frame rearrangements and falls short of the full clone set. An unresolved V gene accounts for under half of the shortfall where checked; the remainder is of unknown origin. The V and J calls and the clone size are those of that table, but D and trimming were determined from the DNA. This sample comprises 25,000 to 35,000 clones, approximately 80% of them detected only once. About 18% of the sample is taken by the ten largest.

This clone was counted once. There is no known antigen for this receptor. Base-call qualities are not available, and no considerably larger clone is one nucleotide away. According to the study, the label for this sample's time point signals: cycle 4 day 1 (C4D1), after more than 5 weeks of nivolumab. All trial patients had relapsed after autologous stem cell transplantation, with cohorts A, B and C differing in prior brentuximab vedotin exposure. The trial cohort included 50 to 60 patients with relapsed/refractory classical Hodgkin lymphoma, and each patient had a best overall response of complete response, partial response or progressive disease. Trial patients were treated with single-agent nivolumab in the multi-cohort phase II CheckMate 205 trial. An independent review committee assessed best overall response by applying the 2007 International Working Group response criteria. Trial PBMCs were collected immediately before nivolumab initiation (C1D1) and during therapy at cycle 2 day 1 and cycle 4 day 1. After peripheral blood was drawn into 8 mL Vacutainer Cell Preparation Tubes, PBMCs were isolated by centrifugation and then cryopreserved.

This sequence uses TRBV4-1 and TRBJ1-3; confidence is insufficient to name the D gene. The sequenced sample was peripheral blood mononuclear cells (PBMCs), obtained before the fourth cycle of nivolumab. The source is a human donor with classical Hodgkin lymphoma. The CDR3 in this case is CASSQTWQVEYTIYF. The nucleotides are TGCGCCAGCAGCCAAACTTGGCAGGTGGAGTACACCATATATTTT.